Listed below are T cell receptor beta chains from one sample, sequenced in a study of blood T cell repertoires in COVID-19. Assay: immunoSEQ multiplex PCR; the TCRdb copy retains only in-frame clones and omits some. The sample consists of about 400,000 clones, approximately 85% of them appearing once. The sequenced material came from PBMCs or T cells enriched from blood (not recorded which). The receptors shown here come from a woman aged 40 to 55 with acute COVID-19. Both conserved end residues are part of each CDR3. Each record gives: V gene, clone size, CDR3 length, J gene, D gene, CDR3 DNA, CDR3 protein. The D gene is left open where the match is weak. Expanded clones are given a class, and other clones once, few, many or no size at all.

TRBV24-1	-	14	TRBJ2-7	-	TGTGCCACCAGTGATCGGGACACCCCCTACGAGCAGTACTTC	CATSDRDTPYEQYF
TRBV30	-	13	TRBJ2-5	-	TGTGCCTCCGAGGCCCCGAGGGCAGGGACCCAGTACTTC	CASEAPRAGTQYF
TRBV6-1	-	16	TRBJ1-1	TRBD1	TGTGCCAGCAGTGAGGGCAGGGGGCGCCTGGGTACTGAAGCTTTCTTT	CASSEGRGRLGTEAFF
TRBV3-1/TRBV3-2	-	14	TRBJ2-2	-	TGTGCCAGCAGCCAAGGCCAGGGCACCGGGGAGCTGTTTTTT	CASSQGQGTGELFF
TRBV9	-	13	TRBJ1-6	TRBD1	TGTGCCAGCGGGACAGGGAGCAATTCACCCCTCCACTTT	CASGTGSNSPLHF
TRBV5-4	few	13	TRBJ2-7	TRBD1	TGTGCCAGCAGCCGGACAGGCTCCTACGAGCAGTACTTC	CASSRTGSYEQYF
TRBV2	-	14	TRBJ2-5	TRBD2	TGTGCCAGCAATTACGGGGGGGCGAGAGAGACCCAGTACTTC	CASNYGGARETQYF
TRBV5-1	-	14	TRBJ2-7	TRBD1	TGCGCCAGCAGCACGGACAGGGGGGAGCGCGAGCAGTACTTC	CASSTDRGEREQYF
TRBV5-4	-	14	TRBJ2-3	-	TGTGCCAGCAGCTTGGAACAGCCCACAGATACGCAGTATTTT	CASSLEQPTDTQYF
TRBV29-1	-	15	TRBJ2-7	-	TGCAGCGTTGAAGGAGGAAATGACTCAACCTACGAGCAGTACTTC	CSVEGGNDSTYEQYF
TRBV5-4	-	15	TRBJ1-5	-	TGTGCCAGCAGCTTGTGGCCAGATAGCAATCAGCCCCAGCATTTT	CASSLWPDSNQPQHF
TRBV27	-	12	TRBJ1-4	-	TGTGCCAGCAGTTCTCCAGGGGTCAAACTGTTTTTT	CASSSPGVKLFF
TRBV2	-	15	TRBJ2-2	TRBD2	TGTGCCAGCAGTACCCTAGCGGGGTCCACCGGGGAGCTGTTTTTT	CASSTLAGSTGELFF
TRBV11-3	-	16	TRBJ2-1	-	TGTGCCAGCAGCTTAGAGTGGTCAGGGGCTTACAATGAGCAGTTCTTC	CASSLEWSGAYNEQFF
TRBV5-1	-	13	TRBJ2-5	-	TGCGCCAGCAGCTTGGAGACCGTGGGAGACAAGTACTTC	CASSLETVGDKYF
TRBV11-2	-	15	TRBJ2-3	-	TGTGCCAGCAGCTTAGATCCTGGTAGCGCAGATACGCAGTATTTT	CASSLDPGSADTQYF
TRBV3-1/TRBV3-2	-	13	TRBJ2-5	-	TGTGCCAGCAGCCAAGGTCGCGTGGGGCCCAAGTACTTC	CASSQGRVGPKYF
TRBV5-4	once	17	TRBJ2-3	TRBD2	TGTGCCAGCAGCTTGGCTAGCCTAGCGGGGGGGCAAAATACGCAGTATTTT	CASSLASLAGGQNTQYF
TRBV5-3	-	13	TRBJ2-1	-	TGTGCCAGAAGCCCGCCCGGCGGCAATGAGCAGTTCTTC	CARSPPGGNEQFF
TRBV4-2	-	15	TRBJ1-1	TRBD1	TGTGCCAGCAGCCAAAAAGGACAGGGGAGGACTGAAGCTTTCTTT	CASSQKGQGRTEAFF
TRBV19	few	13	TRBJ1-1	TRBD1	TGTGCCAGCAAACAGGGGATTGGGACTGAAGCTTTCTTT	CASKQGIGTEAFF
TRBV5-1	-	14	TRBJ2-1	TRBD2	TGCGCCAGCAGCTTGGTGGGTAGCGGGGATGAGCAGTTCTTC	CASSLVGSGDEQFF
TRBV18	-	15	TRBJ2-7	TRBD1	TGTGCCAGCTCACAAATGGGACAGGGCGGGCACGAGCAGTACTTC	CASSQMGQGGHEQYF
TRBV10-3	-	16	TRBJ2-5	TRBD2	TGTGCCATCAGTGAGGAGCGGGGGGACGCACAAGAGACCCAGTACTTC	CAISEERGDAQETQYF
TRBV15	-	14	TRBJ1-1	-	TGTGCCACCAGCAGTGGCTCGGGGGGGACTGAAGCTTTCTTT	CATSSGSGGTEAFF
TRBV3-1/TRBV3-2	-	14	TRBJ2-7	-	TGTGCCAGCAGCCAGGGCACAGGAAGCTACGAGCAGTACTTC	CASSQGTGSYEQYF
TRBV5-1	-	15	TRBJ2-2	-	TGCGCCAGCAGCACCGGCCAGGTACACACCGGGGAGCTGTTTTTT	CASSTGQVHTGELFF
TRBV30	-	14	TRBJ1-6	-	TGTGCCTGGAGTGTAACAGGCGCTAATTCACCCCTCCACTTT	CAWSVTGANSPLHF
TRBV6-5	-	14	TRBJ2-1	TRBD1	TGTGCCAGCAGTTACCAGACAGGGGACAATGAGCAGTTCTTC	CASSYQTGDNEQFF
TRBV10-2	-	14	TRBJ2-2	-	TGCGCCAGCAAAAGCGGGTCAAACACCGGGGAGCTGTTTTTT	CASKSGSNTGELFF
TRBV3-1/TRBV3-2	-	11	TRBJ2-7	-	TGTGCCAGCAGCGAGCGGTACGAGCAGTACTTC	CASSERYEQYF
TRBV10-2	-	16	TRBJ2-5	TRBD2	TGCGCCAGCAGCATTACTAGCGGGGGGGCCCAAGAGACCCAGTACTTC	CASSITSGGAQETQYF
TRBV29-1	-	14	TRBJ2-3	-	TGCAGCGTTCACAACGGACTCTCCCCAGATACGCAGTATTTT	CSVHNGLSPDTQYF
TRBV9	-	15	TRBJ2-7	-	TGTGCCAGCAGCGTCGGACGGGGAAGCTCCTACGAGCAGTACTTC	CASSVGRGSSYEQYF
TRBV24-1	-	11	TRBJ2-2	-	TGTGCCACCAGTTTATCCGGGGAGCTGTTTTTT	CATSLSGELFF
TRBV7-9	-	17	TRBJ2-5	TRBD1	TGTGCCAGCAGCGTATGGACAGGGGGCTACGCAGGCGAGACCCAGTACTTC	CASSVWTGGYAGETQYF
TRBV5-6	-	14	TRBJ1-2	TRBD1	TGTGCCAGCAGCTCCCTAGACAGGGTTTACGGCTACACCTTC	CASSSLDRVYGYTF
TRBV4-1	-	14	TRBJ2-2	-	TGCGCCAGCAGCCTCAGGGAAAACACCGGGGAGCTGTTTTTT	CASSLRENTGELFF
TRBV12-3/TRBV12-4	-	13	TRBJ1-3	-	TGTGCCAGCAGCGAGGGAGGGTTGAACACCATATATTTT	CASSEGGLNTIYF
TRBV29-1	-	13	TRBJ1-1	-	TGCAGCGTTGCGGTGTATCCGAACACTGAAGCTTTCTTT	CSVAVYPNTEAFF
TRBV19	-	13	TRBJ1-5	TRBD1	TGTGCCAGTAGTCCGCAGGGGGATCAGCCCCAGCATTTT	CASSPQGDQPQHF
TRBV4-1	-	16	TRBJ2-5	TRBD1	TGCGCCAGCAGCCAACCTGATAGGGGGCATCAAGAGACCCAGTACTTC	CASSQPDRGHQETQYF
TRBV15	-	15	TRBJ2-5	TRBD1	TGTGCCACCAGCACCCGGGACAGGGGAGGAGAGACCCAGTACTTC	CATSTRDRGGETQYF
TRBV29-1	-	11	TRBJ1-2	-	TGCAGCGAGGGCAGAGGAGTTGACTACACCTTC	CSEGRGVDYTF
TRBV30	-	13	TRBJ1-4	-	TGTGCCTGGAGCCTCCCCCCTAATGAAAAACTGTTTTTT	CAWSLPPNEKLFF
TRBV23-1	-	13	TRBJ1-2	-	TGCGCCAGCAGTCTGCAGGGGCACTATGGCTACACCTTC	CASSLQGHYGYTF
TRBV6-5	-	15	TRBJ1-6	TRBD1	TGTGCCAGCAGTTACGAGGACAGGGCCTATTCACCCCTCCACTTT	CASSYEDRAYSPLHF